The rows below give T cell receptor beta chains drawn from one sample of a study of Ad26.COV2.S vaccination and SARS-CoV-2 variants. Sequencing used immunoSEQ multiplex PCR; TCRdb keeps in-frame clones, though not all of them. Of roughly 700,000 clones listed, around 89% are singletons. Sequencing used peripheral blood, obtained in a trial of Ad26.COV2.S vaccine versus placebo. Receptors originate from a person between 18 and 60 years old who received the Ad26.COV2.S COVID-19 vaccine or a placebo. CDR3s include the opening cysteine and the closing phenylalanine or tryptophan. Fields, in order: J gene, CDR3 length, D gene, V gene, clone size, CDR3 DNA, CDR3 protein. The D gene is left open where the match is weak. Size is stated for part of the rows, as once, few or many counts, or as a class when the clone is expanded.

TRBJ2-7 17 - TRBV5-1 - TGCGCCAGCAGCGGGGGGACTCGGAACCTTAATTTCTACGAGCAGTACTTC CASSGGTRNLNFYEQYF
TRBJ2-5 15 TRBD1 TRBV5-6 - TGTGCCAGCAGCTTCTATCTGGACAGGCAAGAGACCCAGTACTTC CASSFYLDRQETQYF
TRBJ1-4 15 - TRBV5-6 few TGTGCCAGCAGCCTACAGGGAGCAACTAATGAAAAACTGTTTTTT CASSLQGATNEKLFF
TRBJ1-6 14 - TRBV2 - TGTGCCAGCAGTACCCGGACGGGTAATTCACCCCTCCACTTT CASSTRTGNSPLHF
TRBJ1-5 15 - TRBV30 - TGTGCCTGGAGTGTAGGAGGTTATAGCAATCAGCCCCAGCATTTT CAWSVGGYSNQPQHF
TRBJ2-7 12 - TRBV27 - TGTGCCAGCAAAGGGGTCGACTACGAGCAGTACTTC CASKGVDYEQYF
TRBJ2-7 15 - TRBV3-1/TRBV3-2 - TGTGCCAGCAGCCCCCTATACGCACCTTTCTACGAGCAGTACTTC CASSPLYAPFYEQYF
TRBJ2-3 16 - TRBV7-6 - TGTGCCAGCAGCTTAGCCGGGGGACCCAACACAGATACGCAGTATTTT CASSLAGGPNTDTQYF
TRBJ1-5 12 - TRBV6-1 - TGTGCCAGCAGTGACAGGGTTCAGCCCCAGCATTTT CASSDRVQPQHF
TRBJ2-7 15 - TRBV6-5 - TGTGCCAGCAACCGGGCTGCGGGGACCATCTACGAGCAGTACTTC CASNRAAGTIYEQYF
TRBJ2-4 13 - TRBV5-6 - TGTGCCAGCAGCCCTGGCCAGAAAAACATTCAGTACTTC CASSPGQKNIQYF
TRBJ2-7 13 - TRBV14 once TGTGCCAGCAGCCAAGATCTCACGAGTAAGCAGTACTTC CASSQDLTSKQYF
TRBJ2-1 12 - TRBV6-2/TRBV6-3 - TGTGCCAGCAGTTTTGGGGGGACTGAGCAGTTCTTC CASSFGGTEQFF
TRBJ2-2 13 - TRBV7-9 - TGTGCCAGCGGGGCCGTCAACACCGGGGAGCTGTTTTTT CASGAVNTGELFF
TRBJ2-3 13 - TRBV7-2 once TGTGCCAGCAACTACAGGGCCACAGATACGCAGTATTTT CASNYRATDTQYF
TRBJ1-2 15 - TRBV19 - TGTGCCAGTAGTATAGCCCCCGGGACGGCATACAGCTACACCTTC CASSIAPGTAYSYTF
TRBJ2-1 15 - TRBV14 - TGTGCCAGCAGCCAAGGAGCAGGGCCCCTTGATGAGCAGTTCTTC CASSQGAGPLDEQFF
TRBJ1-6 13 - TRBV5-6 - TGTGCCAGCAGCTTGAGGGTGGATTCACCCCTCCACTTT CASSLRVDSPLHF
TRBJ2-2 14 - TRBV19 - TGTGCCAGTAGTATAGTCACAAACACCGGGGAGCTGTTTTTT CASSIVTNTGELFF
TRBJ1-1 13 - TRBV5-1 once TGCGCCAGCAGCTTTACCAGGGGCGCTGAAGCTTTCTTT CASSFTRGAEAFF
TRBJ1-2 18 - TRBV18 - TGTGCCAGCTCCCCACTGAGCGGGGGTACAGGTGTCAACTATGGCTACACCTTC CASSPLSGGTGVNYGYTF
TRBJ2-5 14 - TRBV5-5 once TGTGCCAGCAGCTTGCCTACAGGCTGGGAGACCCAGTACTTC CASSLPTGWETQYF
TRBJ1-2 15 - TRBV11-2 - TGTGCCAGCAGGCCAGGGCTCCGGGCCAACTATGGCTACACCTTC CASRPGLRANYGYTF
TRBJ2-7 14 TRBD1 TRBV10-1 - TGCGCCAGCAGTCACCGGGACAGGGCTGACGAGCAGTACTTC CASSHRDRADEQYF
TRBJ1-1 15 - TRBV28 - TGTGCCAGCAGTTCTTTGAGAACCGAGAACACTGAAGCTTTCTTT CASSSLRTENTEAFF
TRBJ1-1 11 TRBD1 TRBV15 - TGTGCCACCAGCCGACAGGGAACGGCTTTCTTT CATSRQGTAFF
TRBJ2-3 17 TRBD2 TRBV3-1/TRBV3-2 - TGTGCCAGCAGCCTCCGTCCTCGACTAGCGAGCCCAGATACGCAGTATTTT CASSLRPRLASPDTQYF
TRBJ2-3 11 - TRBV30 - TGTGCCTGGAGTGTAAGTAATACGCAGTATTTT CAWSVSNTQYF
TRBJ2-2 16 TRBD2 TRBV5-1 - TGCGCCAGCAGCTGGAGCGGGAGCGGCGGCACCGGGGAGCTGTTTTTT CASSWSGSGGTGELFF
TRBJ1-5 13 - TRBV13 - TGTGCCAGCAGCTTAGGAGGGCGTCAGCCCCAGCATTTT CASSLGGRQPQHF
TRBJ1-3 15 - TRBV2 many TGTGCCAGCAGCTCCGGACAGTTGTCAGGAAACACCATATATTTT CASSSGQLSGNTIYF
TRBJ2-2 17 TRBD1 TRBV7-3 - TGTGCCAGCAGCTTGTCTGGAGACAGGGTTGGTACCGGGGAGCTGTTTTTT CASSLSGDRVGTGELFF
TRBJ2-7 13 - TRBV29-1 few TGCAGCGTTGAAGGAAGTAGTTCCTACGAGCAGTACTTC CSVEGSSSYEQYF
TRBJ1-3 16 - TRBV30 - TGTGCCTGGAGCCTAGGACACTCGGGGTTTGGAAACACCATATATTTT CAWSLGHSGFGNTIYF
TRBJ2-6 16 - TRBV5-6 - TGTGCCAGCAGCGGAGGAACGGGCTCTGGGGCCAACGTCCTGACTTTC CASSGGTGSGANVLTF
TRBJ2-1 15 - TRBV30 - TGTGCCGTCGCAGAAGGGACTCCGGCTTACAATGAGCAGTTCTTC CAVAEGTPAYNEQFF
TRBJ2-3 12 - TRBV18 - TGTGCCAGCTCATCCGGCACAGATACGCAGTATTTT CASSSGTDTQYF
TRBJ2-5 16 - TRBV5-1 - TGCGCCAGCAGCTTGGAAGCAGGGGCGGTCGGAGAGACCCAGTACTTC CASSLEAGAVGETQYF
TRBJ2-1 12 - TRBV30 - TGTGCCTGGACCGAGGAGGGCAATGAGCAGTTCTTC CAWTEEGNEQFF
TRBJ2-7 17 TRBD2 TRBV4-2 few TGTGCCAGCAGCCAAGCCCAAACGGGAGGGAAGGGCTACGAGCAGTACTTC CASSQAQTGGKGYEQYF
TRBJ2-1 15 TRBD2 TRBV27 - TGTGCCAGCAGCTCTGGGACTAGCGGGAGGAATGAGCAGTTCTTC CASSSGTSGRNEQFF
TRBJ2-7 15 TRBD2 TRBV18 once TGTGCCAGCTCACTAAGACTAGCGGAGAACTACGAGCAGTACTTC CASSLRLAENYEQYF
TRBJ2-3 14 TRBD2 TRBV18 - TGTGCCAGCTCCCCGACTAGCCCCACAGATACGCAGTATTTT CASSPTSPTDTQYF
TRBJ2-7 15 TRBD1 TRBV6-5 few TGTGCCAGCAGTCCCTCCGGGACAGGGATTTACGAGCAGTACTTC CASSPSGTGIYEQYF
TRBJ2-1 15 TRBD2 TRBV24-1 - TGTGCCACCAGTGGAGCGGGGGGCTCTTACAATGAGCAGTTCTTC CATSGAGGSYNEQFF